This TCR beta chain was recovered during a study of regulatory T cells in long-lasting Graves disease. The time point was: newly diagnosed GD, antithyroid drugs for less than 3 months. The TCR library was made from RNA that had been extracted from PBMCs in TRIzol. The CDR3 consists of 13 residues. Trimming pared 4 bases from V and 3 bases from J, leaving 13 bases between. CDR1 is GTSNPN and CDR2 is SVGIG in the germline V gene (reference sequence). In regard to this clonotype: This clone may be a read error of a much larger clone one base away.

Investigators prepared the TCR beta libraries by applying iRepertoire HTBI primers and Arm-PCR of CDR3 regions. MiXCR, applied by TCRdb to the multiplex PCR reads, yields one record per CDR3 protein. Here the sample spans roughly 530,000 distinct CDR3 sequences, roughly 15% being singletons. This sample was shared with a second study, whose subject was T cells in Graves' hyperthyroidism and ophthalmopathy. That paper notes: Ophthalmopathy, as predicted by the model, came a median roughly 6.5 months after the prediction.

The TCR originated in a woman aged 40 to 65 with Graves disease. Specimen: peripheral blood mononuclear cells (PBMCs), collected at new diagnosis, from a patient treated with antithyroid drugs. The chain couples TRBV30 to TRBJ2-7; D is ambiguous. The CDR3 DNA is TGTGCCTGGACGAGACATAAGGGCTACGAGCAGTACTTC. As protein: CAWTRHKGYEQYF. The variable domain in full, completed from reference TRBV30 and TRBJ2-7, reads SQTIHQWPATLVQPVGSPLSLECTVEGTSNPNLYWYRQAAGRGLQLLFYSVGIGQISSEVPQNLSASRPQDRQFILSSKKLLLSDSGFYLCAWTRHKGYEQYFGPGTRLTVT.